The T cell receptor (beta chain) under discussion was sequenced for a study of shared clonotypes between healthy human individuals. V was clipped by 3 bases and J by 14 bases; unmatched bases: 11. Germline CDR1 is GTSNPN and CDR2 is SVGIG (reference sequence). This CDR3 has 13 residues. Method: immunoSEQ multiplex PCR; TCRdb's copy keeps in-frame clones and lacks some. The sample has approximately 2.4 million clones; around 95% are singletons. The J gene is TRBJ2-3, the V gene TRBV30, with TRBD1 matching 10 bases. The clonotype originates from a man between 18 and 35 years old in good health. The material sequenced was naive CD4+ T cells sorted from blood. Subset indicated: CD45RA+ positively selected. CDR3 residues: CAWSDRPGQGPYF. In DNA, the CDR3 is TGTGCCTGGAGCGACCGACCGGGACAGGGGCCGTATTTT.